This TCR beta chain originates from a study of shared clonotypes between healthy human individuals. Study-level results: Generally, estimated richness proved larger in naive subsets than it did in memory subsets. Around 5.3% of naive CD4 clonotypes were shared across a few donors.

CDR1 LGHNA and CDR2 YNFKEQ come from the germline V gene. The CDR3 extends over 13 amino acids. Trimming at V came to 4 bases and at J to 7 bases, leaving 6 bases not matched to a gene. About this clone: As yet, its antigen is unknown.

TCRdb keeps only in-frame clones here, not all; method: immunoSEQ multiplex PCR. The sample lists 980,000 or so clones; 76% were seen once. All donors were healthy HIV-negative adults lacking recent acute infections or vaccinations. Naive CD45RA+ and memory CD45RA-negative subsets were split from CD4+ cells. Specimen: memory CD4+ T cells sorted from blood. Documented subset: CD45RA-negative fraction. The V gene is TRBV4-2, the J gene TRBJ2-7, with 8 bases identical to TRBD2. The sequence was obtained from a man between 18 and 29 years old in good health. CDR3 nucleotides: TGTGCCAGCAGCCTCAGCGGGAGCAGGGAGCAGTACTTC. Its protein product is CASSLSGSREQYF.